This T cell receptor beta chain came from a study of CD8 T cells in Susac syndrome. Random hexamers served to reverse transcribe roughly 0.45 to 1 ug RNA. Each CDR3 protein is one row after TCRdb ran MiXCR on the immunoSEQ multiplex PCR reads. The repertoire includes 210,000 or so distinct CDR3 sequences, about 94% of them detected once, and about 0.15% sits in the top ten. The clonotype originates from a human donor with Susac syndrome. The sequencing sample was made of CD4+ T cells from PBMCs.

The CDR3 DNA reads TGTGCCAGCGGGGTCTTCTTTCTAGCGGGGGAGGCTAATGAGCAGTTCTTC. This translates into CASGVFFLAGEANEQFF. This chain links TRBV27 with TRBJ2-1; TRBD2 matches at 10 bases. This CDR3 contains 17 residues. V shed 8 bases and J 7 bases; nucleotides not matched to a gene: 17. Germline V gene sequence: CDR1 MNHEY, CDR2 SMNVEV (reference sequence).